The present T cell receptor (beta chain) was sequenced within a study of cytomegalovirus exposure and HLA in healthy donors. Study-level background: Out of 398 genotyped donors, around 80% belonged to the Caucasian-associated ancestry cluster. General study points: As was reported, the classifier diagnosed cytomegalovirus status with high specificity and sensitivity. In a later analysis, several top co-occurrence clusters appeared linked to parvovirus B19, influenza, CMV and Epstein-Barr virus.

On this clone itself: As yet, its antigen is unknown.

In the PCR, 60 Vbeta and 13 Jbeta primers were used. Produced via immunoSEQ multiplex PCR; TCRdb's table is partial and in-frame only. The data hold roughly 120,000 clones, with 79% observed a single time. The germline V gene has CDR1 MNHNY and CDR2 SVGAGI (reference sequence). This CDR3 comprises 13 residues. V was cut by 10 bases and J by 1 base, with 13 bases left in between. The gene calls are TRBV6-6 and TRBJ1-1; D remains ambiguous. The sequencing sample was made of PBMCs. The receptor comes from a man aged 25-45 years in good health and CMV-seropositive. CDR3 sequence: CAIMRMANTEAFF. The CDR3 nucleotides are TGTGCCATCATGAGGATGGCGAACACTGAAGCTTTCTTT.